The T cell receptor (beta chain) described here comes from a study of cytomegalovirus exposure and HLA in healthy donors. The study sampled nominally healthy donors, though unrecorded immune exposures were likely. PCR primers comprised 60 Vbeta and 13 Jbeta primers. The protocol was immunoSEQ multiplex PCR, while the TCRdb copy is restricted to in-frame clones and leaves out a portion. Here the sample spans around 170,000 clones, 80% being singletons. V lost 7 bases and J lost 7, with 13 bases in between. CDR1 is GTSNPN, CDR2 SVGIG, per germline (reference sequence). The CDR3 length is 12 residues. The rearrangement uses TRBV30 and TRBJ2-2; perhaps TRBD2 as D (5 bases). The material sequenced was PBMCs. This TCR was recovered from a woman aged 30 to 39 in good health and CMV-seronegative. The CDR3 DNA is TGTGCCTTGGATATGAGGGTCGGGGAGCTGTTTTTT. It encodes CALDMRVGELFF.